This paragraph covers one T cell receptor beta chain sequence. There are 14 residues in the CDR3. Germline values: CDR1 MNHEY, CDR2 SVGEGT. The junction had 3 bases not matched to a gene; V was cut back by 6 bases and J by 8 bases. The data stem from a study of blood T cell repertoires in COVID-19. The overall study: The United States, Italy and Spain supplied acute and convalescent COVID-19 samples. In each case, the material was cDNA or gDNA derived from T cells, B-cell-depleted T cells, or PBMCs.

Methods used by the authors: Reference gene primer amplification gave nucleated cell count estimates. The assay was immunoSEQ multiplex PCR, and TCRdb's table has in-frame clones only and misses some. For V, J and clone size, that table is used; D and trimming come from the DNA. The table records about 240,000 clones, roughly 86% of them present only once. The sequence came from a man older than 75 with acute or convalescent COVID-19. This sequence joins TRBV6-2 or TRBV6-3 and TRBJ2-1, with TRBD2 identical over 14 bases. Source material: peripheral blood. CDR3: CASSRLAGGHEQFF. DNA of the CDR3: TGTGCCAGCAGCCGACTAGCGGGGGGGCATGAGCAGTTCTTC.